The 29 T cell receptor beta chains below come from one sample, sequenced in a study of T cells after yellow fever vaccination. TCRdb redid the calling of the 5' RACE reads with MiXCR, one entry per CDR3 protein. This table holds around 72,000 distinct CDR3 sequences, approximately 7.3% found once. The sequences come from CD8+ T cells sorted from PBMCs, collected roughly 10 days after the first yellow fever vaccination. These receptor sequences come from a man between 18 and 35 years old who received the YFV17D yellow fever vaccine.

This clonotype was counted at least ten times. V gene TRBV24-1 combines with J gene TRBJ2-1, with 7 bases identical to TRBD1. From germline, CDR1 is KGHDR and CDR2 SFDVKD. Losses at the gene ends were 0 bases for V and 8 bases for J; bases not matched to a gene: 9. This CDR3 comprises 16 residues. CDR3 loop: CATSDLDRALHDEQFF. CDR3 bases: TGTGCCACCAGTGATTTGGACAGGGCCCTCCACGATGAGCAGTTCTTC.

This clonotype was seen ten or more times. The gene calls are TRBV4-1 and TRBJ2-7; TRBD2 agrees at 13 bases. V was pared by 0 bases and J by 5 bases, with 7 bases of the junction left unmatched. CDR3 length: 17 amino acids. Per the germline V gene, CDR1 is MGHRA and CDR2 is YSYEKL. CDR3 sequence reads: CASSQDGLTSGGNEQYF. The CDR3 DNA is TGCGCCAGCAGCCAAGACGGTTTGACTAGCGGGGGGAACGAGCAGTACTTC.

This clonotype was counted many times. This chain links TRBV24-1 with TRBJ2-4, with a possible D match to TRBD1 (6 bases). The CDR3 has 14 amino acids. Trimming removed 2 bases at V and 6 bases at J, with 10 bases between. CDR1 is KGHDR and CDR2 is SFDVKD in the germline V gene. The CDR3 loop is CATSDYRARNIQYF. DNA of the CDR3: TGTGCCACCAGTGATTACAGGGCTCGAAACATTCAGTACTTC.

This clonotype was counted at least ten times. The chain has TRBV13 and TRBJ2-1, with TRBD1 as a possible D gene (5 bases). The CDR3 consists of 16 residues. The V and J ends lost 3 bases and 6 bases respectively, with 18 bases between them. Germline CDR1 and CDR2: PRHDT and FYEKMQ (reference sequence). The DNA for the CDR3 is TGTGCCAGCAGCTTCTTGACCAGTGGGGCCCCCAATGAGCAGTTCTTC. It translates to CASSFLTSGAPNEQFF.

This clonotype was seen at least ten times. The J gene is TRBJ2-3, the V gene TRBV7-3; 9 positions match TRBD1. Germline V gene lookup returns CDR1 SGHTA and CDR2 FQGTGA. The CDR3 sequence is 15 residues long. The junction had 9 bases not matched to a gene; V was cut back by 6 bases and J by 5 bases. The CDR3 spells CASSSGQGRKDTQYF. The CDR3 region has the DNA TGTGCCAGCAGTTCGGGACAGGGAAGGAAAGATACGCAGTATTTT.

This clonotype has a handful of counts. The chain recombines TRBV6-2 or TRBV6-3 with TRBJ2-6; 7 nucleotides match TRBD2. V trimming: 0 bases; J trimming: 2 bases; junction bases outside the gene matches: 13. Germline V gives CDR1 MNHEY, CDR2 SVGEGT. This CDR3 has 20 residues. The CDR3 spells CASSYSRQRDWGAGANVLTF. The CDR3 nucleotides are TGTGCCAGCAGTTACTCGAGGCAGCGGGACTGGGGAGCTGGGGCCAACGTCCTGACTTTC.

Ten or more counts support this clonotype. The V and J genes are TRBV29-1 and TRBJ2-7; possibly TRBD1 for D (6 bases). CDR1 and CDR2 from the germline V gene are SQVTM and ANQGSEA. The CDR3 loop spans 12 amino acids. V shed 6 bases and J shed 6 bases, with 15 bases lying between them. CDR3 sequence: CSVTGPRFEQYF. CDR3 in DNA: TGCAGCGTAACAGGGCCGCGTTTCGAGCAGTACTTC.

This clonotype was observed a few times. The chain uses TRBV5-4 and TRBJ2-2, with D possibly called TRBD1 or TRBD2 (5 bases each). The ends were cut back, 0 bases at V and 5 bases at J, with 8 bases in the middle. The CDR3 consists of 14 residues. Germline CDR1 and CDR2: SGHNT and YYREEE (reference sequence). The CDR3 reads CASSLAEGTGELFF. CDR3 nucleotide sequence: TGTGCCAGCAGCTTGGCCGAGGGGACCGGGGAGCTGTTTTTT. The whole variable domain, remainder taken from reference TRBV5-4 and TRBJ2-2, is ETGVTQSPTHLIKTRGQQVTLRCSSQSGHNTVSWYQQALGQGPQFIFQYYREEENGRGNFPPRFSGLQFPNYSSELNVNALELDDSALYLCASSLAEGTGELFFGEGSRLTVL.

This clonotype was seen ten or more times. The V call is TRBV7-2, the J call TRBJ1-5; D unresolved. This CDR3 spans 13 amino acids. V lost 5 bases and J 5 bases, leaving 10 bases between the germline ends. CDR1 and CDR2 (germline): SGHTA, FQGNSA. Here the CDR3 DNA reads TGTGCCAGCAGCACCCGGGATTATCAGCCCCAGCATTTT. Translation: CASSTRDYQPQHF.

This clonotype was counted only a few times. The chain joins TRBV9 to TRBJ2-1, with 11 bases aligning to TRBD2. Germline trimming cut 4 bases from V and 5 bases from J; bases unmatched to any gene: 5. This CDR3 spans 15 amino acids. The germline CDR1 and CDR2 sequences are SGDLS and YYNGEE. The CDR3 reads CASSSRLAGNNEQFF. The CDR3 nucleotides are TGTGCCAGCAGCTCGAGACTAGCGGGGAACAATGAGCAGTTCTTC. Filled out from reference TRBV9 and TRBJ2-1, the complete variable domain reads DSGVTQTPKHLITATGQRVTLRCSPRSGDLSVYWYQQSLDQGLQFLIQYYNGEERAKGNILERFSAQQFPDLHSELNLSSLELGDSALYFCASSSRLAGNNEQFFGPGTRLTVL.

The CDR3, as DNA: TGTGCCAGTAGTATGAGGGACCCTGATTACGCCATTCAGTACTTC. This encodes CASSMRDPDYAIQYF. The genes are TRBV19 and TRBJ2-4; D possibly uses TRBD1 or TRBD2 (5 bases each). The V end lost 3 bases, the J end lost 9 bases, and 18 bases lay between the germline ends. CDR3 length: 15 residues. CDR1 LNHDA and CDR2 SQIVND come from the germline V gene (reference sequence).

This clonotype was seen ten or more times. This chain links TRBV7-9 with TRBJ2-1, with unresolved D. V lost 1 base and J 8 bases, leaving 6 bases between the germline ends. In germline, CDR1 is SEHNR, CDR2 FQNEAQ (reference sequence). CDR3 length equals 12 residues. The CDR3 bases are TGTGCCAGCAGCTTAGATGGGTATGAGCAGTTCTTC. As protein: CASSLDGYEQFF.

The chain joins TRBV7-9 to TRBJ1-6, with TRBD1 matching 7 bases. This CDR3 spans 16 amino acids. V lost 5 bases to trimming and J lost 1 base; unmatched junction nucleotides: 5. The germline V gene has CDR1 SEHNR and CDR2 FQNEAQ (reference sequence). The CDR3 protein is CASSETGKSYNSPLHF. DNA of the CDR3: TGTGCCAGCAGCGAGACAGGGAAGTCCTATAATTCACCCCTCCACTTT.

This clonotype was picked up many times. This chain uses TRBV4-1 with TRBJ2-7; D gene ambiguous. The V and J ends lost 0 bases and 4 bases respectively, with 10 bases between them. Germline assignment: CDR1 MGHRA and CDR2 YSYEKL. CDR3 length: 14 amino acids. As DNA, the CDR3 is TGCGCCAGCAGCCAAGATAGCTGGAATTACGAGCAGTACTTC. It yields the protein CASSQDSWNYEQYF.

The chain joins TRBV7-8 to TRBJ2-7; D not resolved. V lost 8 bases, J lost 2 bases, and 13 bases lay in between. This CDR3 has 13 amino acids. Germline V CDR1 and CDR2: SGHVS, FQNEAQ. CDR3 protein: CASGSGPPYEQYF. The DNA of the CDR3 is TGTGCCAGCGGCTCCGGGCCCCCCTACGAGCAGTACTTC.

This sequence joins TRBV19 and TRBJ1-1; perhaps TRBD1 as D (5 bases). The CDR3 contains 16 residues. The ends were cut back, 5 bases at V and 0 bases at J, with 16 bases in the middle. Germline V gene sequence: CDR1 LNHDA, CDR2 SQIVND (reference sequence). CDR3 in DNA: TGTGCCAGTAGTGGGTTGCAGGACACCCTGAACACTGAAGCTTTCTTT. Protein sequence: CASSGLQDTLNTEAFF.

V is TRBV5-4 and J is TRBJ2-3; D may be TRBD2 (5 bases). The CDR3 length is 15 residues. V was cut by 0 bases and J by 2 bases, with 10 bases left in between. Germline CDR1 reads SGHNT; CDR2 reads YYREEE (reference sequence). DNA of the CDR3: TGTGCCAGCAGCTTGGGACTACAAAACACAGATACGCAGTATTTT. Amino acid sequence: CASSLGLQNTDTQYF.

This clonotype has a count of ten or more. The genes are TRBV4-1 and TRBJ2-3, with D possibly matching TRBD2 (5 bases). The CDR3 contains 15 residues. Germline V gene lookup returns CDR1 MGHRA and CDR2 YSYEKL. V gave up 1 base and J gave up 1 base, with 9 bases separating them. The CDR3: CASSQVSEGTDTQYF. The DNA for the CDR3 is TGCGCCAGCAGCCAAGTTAGCGAGGGCACAGATACGCAGTATTTT.

This clonotype appeared many times. The chain uses TRBV12-3 or TRBV12-4 and TRBJ2-3, with D unclear. Trimming stripped 5 bases from V and 7 bases from J, with 10 bases between. The CDR3 is made up of 12 amino acids. Here the CDR3 reads CASSTLKNTQYF. The DNA for the CDR3 is TGTGCCAGCAGTACCCTCAAAAATACGCAGTATTTT.

The chain employs TRBV7-8 and TRBJ2-2; tentative D call: TRBD2 (5 bases). Between the trimmed V and J ends, which lost 3 bases and 4 bases, there was a span of 18 bases. Per germline, CDR1 SGHVS and CDR2 FQNEAQ. This CDR3 is built from 17 residues. DNA for the CDR3: TGTGCCAGCAGCTTCTTTATTAGCGTGGGATCCACCGGGGAGCTGTTTTTT. Its protein product is CASSFFISVGSTGELFF.

This clonotype has at least ten counts. CDR3: CASSPSGGTEAFF. CDR3 DNA: TGTGCCAGTTCCCCCTCGGGAGGGACTGAAGCTTTCTTT. The chain couples TRBV6-2 or TRBV6-3 to TRBJ1-1; D not certain. In germline, CDR1 is MNHEY, CDR2 SVGEGT. V was shortened by 9 bases and J by 5 bases, with 16 bases between the two germline ends. The CDR3 totals 13 residues.

Ten or more counts support this clonotype. The chain couples TRBV4-1 to TRBJ2-7; D is unclear. CDR3 size: 15 residues. Germline loops: CDR1 MGHRA, CDR2 YSYEKL. The V gene lost 4 bases and the J gene lost 1 base, with 14 bases spanning the gap. The CDR3 DNA reads TGCGCCAGCAGCCCCCTGGCGGATCCTTCCTACGAGCAGTACTTC. This gives the protein CASSPLADPSYEQYF.

The chain couples TRBV4-1 to TRBJ2-1, with TRBD2 as a possible D gene (6 bases). The CDR3 sequence is 15 residues long. CDR1 is MGHRA, CDR2 YSYEKL, per germline. With 8 bases removed from V and 0 bases from J, the gap between germline ends came to 14 bases. The CDR3 nucleotides are TGCGCCAGCGGCGGGGTCGACAGCTCCTACAATGAGCAGTTCTTC. Its translation: CASGGVDSSYNEQFF.

This clonotype was seen repeatedly, ten times or more. The chain uses TRBV10-3 and TRBJ2-7, with D possibly being TRBD1 or TRBD2 (5 bases each). CDR3 length: 11 residues. The germline gives CDR1 ENHRY, CDR2 SYGVKD. V was trimmed by 8 bases and J by 4 bases, leaving 9 bases between them. Here the CDR3 DNA reads TGTGCCATCGGGGCGGGTTACGAGCAGTACGTC. This gives the protein CAIGAGYEQYV.

This clonotype was recorded many times. The rearrangement uses TRBV12-3 or TRBV12-4 and TRBJ1-1, with 7 bases that match TRBD1. The length of the CDR3 is 13 residues. After removal of 6 bases from V and 4 bases from J, the junction contained 5 bases not matched to a gene. CDR3 sequence (DNA): TGTGCCAGCAGAGGGGGCGGGGGCACTGAAGCTTTCTTT. As protein: CASRGGGGTEAFF.

This clonotype was seen just once. A much larger clonotype is one base distant, so this may be a read error. The chain is built from TRBV28 and TRBJ2-2; D gene unclear. Deletions cut 3 bases from V and 6 bases from J, with 11 bases between. Germline assignment: CDR1 MDHEN and CDR2 SYDVKM. The CDR3 is made up of 14 amino acids. CDR3: CASSLYKVAGELFF. The CDR3 bases are TGTGCCAGCAGTTTGTATAAGGTTGCCGGGGAGCTGTTTTTT.

The chain uses TRBV5-6 and TRBJ2-5; D uncertain. Trimming removed 1 base at V and 5 bases at J, with 9 bases between. CDR1 is SGHDT, CDR2 YYEEEE, per germline. The CDR3 consists of 13 residues. CDR3 sequence reads: CASSLYNGETQYF. The CDR3 DNA reads TGTGCCAGCAGCTTGTACAATGGGGAGACCCAGTACTTC.

This clonotype was counted only a few times. This sequence joins TRBV9 and TRBJ1-1; D is possibly TRBD1 (5 bases). This CDR3 has 15 residues. Germline CDR1 and CDR2: SGDLS and YYNGEE. V shed 4 bases and J shed 1 base, with 14 bases lying between them. The CDR3 DNA reads TGTGCCAGCAGCAAACGGGGCCAGGCGAACACTGAAGCTTTCTTT. As protein: CASSKRGQANTEAFF.

This clonotype was seen ten or more times. The CDR3 spells CASRMYAEGAVNTEAFF. The CDR3 DNA reads as TGCGCCAGCAGAATGTACGCGGAGGGGGCTGTAAACACTGAAGCTTTCTTT. The rearrangement uses TRBV5-1 and TRBJ1-1; 7 bases match TRBD1. The germline CDR1 and CDR2 sequences are SGHRS and YFSETQ. The CDR3 covers 17 residues. Losses at the gene ends were 5 bases for V and 2 bases for J; bases not matched to a gene: 15.